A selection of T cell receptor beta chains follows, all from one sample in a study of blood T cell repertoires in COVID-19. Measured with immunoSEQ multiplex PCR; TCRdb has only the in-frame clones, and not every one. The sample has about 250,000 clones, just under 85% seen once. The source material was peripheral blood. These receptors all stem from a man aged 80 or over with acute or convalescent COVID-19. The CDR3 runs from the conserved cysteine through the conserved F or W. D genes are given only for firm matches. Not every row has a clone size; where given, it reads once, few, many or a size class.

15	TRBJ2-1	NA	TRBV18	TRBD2	CASSPPSLAGNEQFF	TGTGCCAGCTCACCACCCTCCCTAGCGGGCAATGAGCAGTTCTTC
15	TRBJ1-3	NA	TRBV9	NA	CASSARGTSGNTIYF	TGTGCCAGCAGCGCCCGGGGTACCTCTGGAAACACCATATATTTT
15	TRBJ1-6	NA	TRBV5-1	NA	CASSETGQSNSPLHF	TGCGCCAGCAGCGAGACTGGACAGTCGAATTCACCCCTCCACTTT
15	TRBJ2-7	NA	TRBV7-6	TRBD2	CASSPGSGSTYEQYF	TGTGCCAGCAGCCCGGGTAGCGGGAGTACATACGAGCAGTACTTC
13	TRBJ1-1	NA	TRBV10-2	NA	CASSENQGAEAFF	TGCGCCAGCAGTGAGAATCAGGGCGCTGAAGCTTTCTTT
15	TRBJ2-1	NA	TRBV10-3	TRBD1	CAISSSGTGGEGQFF	TGTGCCATCAGTTCCTCCGGGACAGGGGGCGAGGGGCAGTTCTTC
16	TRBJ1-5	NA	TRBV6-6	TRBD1	CASTYRDREGNQPQHF	TGTGCCAGCACCTATCGGGACAGGGAAGGCAATCAGCCCCAGCATTTT
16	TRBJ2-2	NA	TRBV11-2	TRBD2	CASSLELAVNTGELFF	TGTGCCAGCAGCTTAGAACTAGCGGTGAACACCGGGGAGCTGTTTTTT
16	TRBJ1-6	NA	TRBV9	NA	CASSANYNRVGSPLHF	TGTGCCAGCAGCGCGAATTACAACCGGGTCGGGTCACCCCTCCACTTT
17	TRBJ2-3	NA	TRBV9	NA	CASSVEGRIAGTDTQYF	TGTGCCAGCAGCGTAGAGGGTCGGATAGCGGGCACAGATACGCAGTATTTT
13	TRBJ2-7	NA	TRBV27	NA	CASKYSGNYEQYF	TGTGCCAGCAAATATAGCGGAAACTACGAGCAGTACTTC
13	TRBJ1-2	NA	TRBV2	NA	CASSEFGSYGYTF	TGTGCCAGCAGTGAATTCGGGAGCTATGGCTACACCTTC
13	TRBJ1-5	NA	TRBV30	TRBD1	CAWGQEGGQPQHF	TGTGCCTGGGGACAGGAGGGCGGTCAGCCCCAGCATTTT
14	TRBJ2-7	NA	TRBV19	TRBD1	CASTSGTGELEQYF	TGTGCCAGTACTTCCGGGACAGGGGAATTGGAGCAGTACTTC
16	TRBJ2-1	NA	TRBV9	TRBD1	CASSLETGGGYNEQFF	TGTGCCAGCAGCTTAGAGACAGGGGGCGGCTACAATGAGCAGTTCTTC
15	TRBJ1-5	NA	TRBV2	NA	CASSDLGGSNQPQHF	TGTGCCAGCAGTGATCTGGGGGGTAGCAATCAGCCCCAGCATTTT
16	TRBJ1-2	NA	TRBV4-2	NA	CASSQDRGRAVYGYTF	TGTGCCAGCAGCCAAGATCGGGGGAGGGCTGTCTATGGCTACACCTTC
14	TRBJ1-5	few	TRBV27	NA	CASSFQGSNQPQHF	TGTGCCAGCAGTTTCCAGGGTAGCAATCAGCCCCAGCATTTT
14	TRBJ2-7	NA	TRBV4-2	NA	CASSQPGLLYEQYF	TGTGCCAGCAGCCAACCGGGACTGTTATACGAGCAGTACTTC
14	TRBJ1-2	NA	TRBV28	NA	CASSLGAGSYGYTF	TGTGCCAGCAGTTTAGGGGCCGGCTCCTATGGCTACACCTTC
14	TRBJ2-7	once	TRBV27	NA	CASNLDSYPVEQYF	TGTGCCAGCAACTTAGACAGCTACCCTGTAGAGCAGTACTTC
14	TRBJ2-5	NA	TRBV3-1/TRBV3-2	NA	CASRQGKGQETQYF	TGTGCCAGCCGGCAGGGTAAGGGCCAAGAGACCCAGTACTTC
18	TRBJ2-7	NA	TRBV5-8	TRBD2	CASSRGLAGLSRIYEQYF	TGTGCCAGCAGCCGCGGACTAGCGGGATTGTCCCGGATCTACGAGCAGTACTTC
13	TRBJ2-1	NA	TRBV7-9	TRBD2	CASSSRRGGEQFF	TGTGCCAGCAGCTCCCGGCGGGGGGGGGAGCAGTTCTTC
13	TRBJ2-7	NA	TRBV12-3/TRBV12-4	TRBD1	CASKRTGVNEQYF	TGTGCCAGCAAGAGGACAGGGGTAAACGAGCAGTACTTC
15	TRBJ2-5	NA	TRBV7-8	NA	CASSLEAGVVGTQYF	TGTGCCAGCAGCTTAGAAGCGGGTGTCGTGGGGACCCAGTACTTC
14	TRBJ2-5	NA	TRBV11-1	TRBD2	CASSRGGGRETQYF	TGTGCCAGCAGTCGCGGGGGAGGAAGAGAGACCCAGTACTTC
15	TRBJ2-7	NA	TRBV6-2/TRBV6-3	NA	CASSYGAQNSYEQYF	TGTGCCAGCAGTTATGGGGCGCAAAACTCCTACGAGCAGTACTTC
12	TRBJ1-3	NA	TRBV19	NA	CASSEAGNTIYF	TGTGCCAGTAGCGAGGCTGGAAACACCATATATTTT
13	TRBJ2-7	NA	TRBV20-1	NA	CSASRDSLSEQYF	TGCAGTGCTAGTCGGGACTCCCTTTCCGAGCAGTACTTC
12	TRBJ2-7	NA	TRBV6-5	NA	CAGRTGSYEQYF	TGTGCCGGGAGGACGGGATCCTACGAGCAGTACTTC
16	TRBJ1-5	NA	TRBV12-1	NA	CASVNNARYSNQPQHF	TGTGCCAGCGTTAATAATGCGAGGTATAGCAATCAGCCCCAGCATTTT
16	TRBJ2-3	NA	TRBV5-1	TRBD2	CASSLKPVGAGDTQYF	TGCGCCAGCAGCTTGAAGCCCGTGGGAGCGGGGGATACGCAGTATTTT
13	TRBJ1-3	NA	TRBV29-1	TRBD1	CSVETGVGNTIYF	TGCAGCGTTGAGACAGGGGTAGGAAACACCATATATTTT
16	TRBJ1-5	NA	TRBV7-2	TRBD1	CASSLGQGYRNQPQHF	TGTGCCAGCAGCTTGGGACAGGGGTATAGGAATCAGCCCCAGCATTTT
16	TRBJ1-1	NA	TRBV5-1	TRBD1	CASSYYWTGTNTEAFF	TGCGCCAGCAGTTACTATTGGACAGGAACGAACACTGAAGCTTTCTTT
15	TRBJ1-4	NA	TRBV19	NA	CASRGGTATNEKLFF	TGTGCCAGTAGGGGGGGGACTGCAACTAATGAAAAACTGTTTTTT
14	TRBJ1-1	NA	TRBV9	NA	CASSVGTGNTEAFF	TGTGCCAGCAGCGTAGGTACGGGGAACACTGAAGCTTTCTTT
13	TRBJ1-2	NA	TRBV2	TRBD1	CASSGQGTSGYTF	TGTGCCAGCAGTGGACAGGGAACGAGCGGCTACACCTTC